The next 5 T cell receptor beta chains were all read from a single sample in a study of shared clonotypes between healthy human individuals. Generated by immunoSEQ multiplex PCR, the TCRdb table keeps only in-frame clones and is missing some. The table has approximately 2,000,000 clones, under 95% seen once. The sequencing input was naive CD4+ T cells from PBMCs. Specified subset: CD45RA+ positively selected. These receptors were taken from a man aged 18 to 29 in good health. Some clones in this sample may be carry-over from other donors' samples.

V and J are TRBV9 and TRBJ2-4, with a weak D call TRBD1 (5 bases). CDR3 length: 14 residues. Germline CDR1 is SGDLS and CDR2 is YYNGEE. Between the trimmed V and J ends, which lost 0 bases and 9 bases, there was a span of 13 bases. The CDR3: CASSVEWQGSIQYF. Written as DNA, the CDR3 is TGTGCCAGCAGCGTAGAATGGCAGGGATCCATTCAGTACTTC. Supplemented by reference TRBV9 and TRBJ2-4, the full variable domain reads DSGVTQTPKHLITATGQRVTLRCSPRSGDLSVYWYQQSLDQGLQFLIQYYNGEERAKGNILERFSAQQFPDLHSELNLSSLELGDSALYFCASSVEWQGSIQYFGAGTRLSVL.

On this clone: At the DNA level, this CDR3 is encoded by other sequences in the same sample as well. V usage is TRBV7-9 and J usage is TRBJ2-7; 7 bases line up with TRBD2. This CDR3 spans 15 amino acids. Trimming at V came to 2 bases and at J to 0 bases, leaving 4 bases not matched to a gene. Germline V gene sequence: CDR1 SEHNR, CDR2 FQNEAQ (reference sequence). In DNA form, the CDR3 reads TGTGCCAGCAGCTTAAGGGCTAGCGGCTCCTACGAGCAGTACTTC. Residues: CASSLRASGSYEQYF.

V is TRBV10-3 and J is TRBJ2-5; TRBD2 agrees at 11 bases. The end of the DNA is better explained by TRBJ2-7, so the J call may be wrong. Germline V gene sequence: CDR1 ENHRY, CDR2 SYGVKD. The CDR3 has 16 amino acids. CDR3 bases: TGTGCCATCAGTGGACCGGGACTAGCGGCTTCCTACGAGCAGTACTTC. Translation: CAISGPGLAASYEQYF.

The chain employs TRBV5-8 and TRBJ1-3, with no clear D. This CDR3 region has 13 residues. The V gene's germline CDR1 is SGHTS and CDR2 YDEGEE. The ends were cut back, 1 base at V and 4 bases at J, with 6 bases in the middle. CDR3 sequence: CASSLNQGNTIYF. In DNA, the CDR3 is TGTGCCAGCAGCTTGAATCAGGGAAACACCATATATTTT. The whole variable domain, remainder taken from reference TRBV5-8 and TRBJ1-3, is EAGVTQSPTHLIKTRGQQATLRCSPISGHTSVYWYQQALGLGLQFLLWYDEGEERNRGNFPPRFSGRQFPNYSSELNVNALELEDSALYLCASSLNQGNTIYFGEGSWLTVV.

The gene calls are TRBV5-1 and TRBJ2-5, with a tentative D call TRBD1 (5 bases). Germline V gene data show CDR1 as SGHRS and CDR2 as YFSETQ. This CDR3 is built from 14 residues. V was cut by 0 bases and J by 3 bases, with 9 bases left in between. In nucleotides, the CDR3 is TGCGCCAGCAGCTTGGGACAGTTAAAAGAGACCCAGTACTTC. Translation gives CASSLGQLKETQYF.